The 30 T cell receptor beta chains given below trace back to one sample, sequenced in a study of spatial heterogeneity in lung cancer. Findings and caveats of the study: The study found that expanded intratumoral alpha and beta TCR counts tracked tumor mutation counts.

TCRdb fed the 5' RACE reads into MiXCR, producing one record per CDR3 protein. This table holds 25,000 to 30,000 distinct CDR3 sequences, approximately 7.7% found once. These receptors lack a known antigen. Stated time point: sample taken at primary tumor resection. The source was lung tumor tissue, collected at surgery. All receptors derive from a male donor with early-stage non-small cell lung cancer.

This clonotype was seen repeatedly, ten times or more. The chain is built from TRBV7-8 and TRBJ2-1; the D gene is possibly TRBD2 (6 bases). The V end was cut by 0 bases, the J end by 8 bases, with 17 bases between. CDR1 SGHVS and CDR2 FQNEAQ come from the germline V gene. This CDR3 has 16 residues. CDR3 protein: CASSLARDFRRYEQFF. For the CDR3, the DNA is TGTGCCAGCAGCTTAGCCAGGGACTTTAGGCGCTATGAGCAGTTCTTC.

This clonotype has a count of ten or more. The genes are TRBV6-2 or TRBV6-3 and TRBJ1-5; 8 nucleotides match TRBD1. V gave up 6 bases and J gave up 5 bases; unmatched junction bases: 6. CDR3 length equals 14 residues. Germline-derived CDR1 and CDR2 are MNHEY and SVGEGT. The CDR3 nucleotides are TGTGCCAGCAGAAGCCGGGACAGGCATCAGCCCCAGCATTTT. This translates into CASRSRDRHQPQHF.

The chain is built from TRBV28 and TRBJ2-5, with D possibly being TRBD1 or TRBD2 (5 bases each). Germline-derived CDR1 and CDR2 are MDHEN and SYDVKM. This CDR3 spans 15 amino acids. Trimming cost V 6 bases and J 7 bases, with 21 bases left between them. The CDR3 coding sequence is TGTGCCAGCAGACCCAGGGACCCAAGAGGACGGACCCAGTACTTC. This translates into CASRPRDPRGRTQYF.

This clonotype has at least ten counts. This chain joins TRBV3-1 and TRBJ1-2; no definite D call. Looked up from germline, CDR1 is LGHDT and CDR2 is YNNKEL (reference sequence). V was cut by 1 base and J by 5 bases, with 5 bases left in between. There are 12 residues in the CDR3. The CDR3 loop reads CASSQGRYGYTF. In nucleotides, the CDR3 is TGTGCCAGCAGCCAAGGGCGGTATGGCTACACCTTC.

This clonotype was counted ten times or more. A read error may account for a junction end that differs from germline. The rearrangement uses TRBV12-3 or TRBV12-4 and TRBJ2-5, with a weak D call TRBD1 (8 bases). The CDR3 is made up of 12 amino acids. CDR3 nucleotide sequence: TGTGCCAGCACTCTCGGACAGGGAGGGCCCGACTTC. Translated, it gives CASTLGQGGPDF.

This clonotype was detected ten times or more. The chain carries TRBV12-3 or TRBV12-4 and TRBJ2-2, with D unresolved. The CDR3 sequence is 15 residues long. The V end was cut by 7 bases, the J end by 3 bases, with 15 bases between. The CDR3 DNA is TGTGCCAGCAACCCCTTTCGTGGGTACACCGGGGAGCTGTTTTTT. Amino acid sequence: CASNPFRGYTGELFF.

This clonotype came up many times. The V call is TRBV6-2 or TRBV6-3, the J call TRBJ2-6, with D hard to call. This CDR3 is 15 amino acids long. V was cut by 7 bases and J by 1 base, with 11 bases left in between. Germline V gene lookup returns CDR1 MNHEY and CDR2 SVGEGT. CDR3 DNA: TGTGCCAGCACTCATCACCGGTCTGGGGCCAACGTCCTGACTTTC. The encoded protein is CASTHHRSGANVLTF.

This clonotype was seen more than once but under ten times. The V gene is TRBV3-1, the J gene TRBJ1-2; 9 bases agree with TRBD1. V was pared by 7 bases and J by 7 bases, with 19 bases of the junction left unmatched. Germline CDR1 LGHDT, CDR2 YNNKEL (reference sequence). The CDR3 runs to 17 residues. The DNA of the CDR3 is TGTGCCAGCACCCTACGCCAAGGACAGGGGCCCTTAAGTGGCTACACCTTC. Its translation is CASTLRQGQGPLSGYTF.

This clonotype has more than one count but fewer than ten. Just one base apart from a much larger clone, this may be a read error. In nucleotides, the CDR3 is TGTGCCAGCTCAGCAGGGGGTTTTTGCACTGAAGCTTTCTTT. This translates into CASSAGGFCTEAFF. The rearrangement joins TRBV18 to TRBJ1-1, with 7 bases that match TRBD1. Germline assignment: CDR1 KGHSH and CDR2 LQKENI. V lost 5 bases and J lost 4; bases outside the gene matches: 7. CDR3 length: 14 residues.

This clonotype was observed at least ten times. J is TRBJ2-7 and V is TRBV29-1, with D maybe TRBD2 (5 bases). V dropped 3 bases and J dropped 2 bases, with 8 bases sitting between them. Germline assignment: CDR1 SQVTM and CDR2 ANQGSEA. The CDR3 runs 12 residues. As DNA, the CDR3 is TGCAGCGTTGATATGAGGGCCTACGAGCAGTACTTC. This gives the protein CSVDMRAYEQYF.

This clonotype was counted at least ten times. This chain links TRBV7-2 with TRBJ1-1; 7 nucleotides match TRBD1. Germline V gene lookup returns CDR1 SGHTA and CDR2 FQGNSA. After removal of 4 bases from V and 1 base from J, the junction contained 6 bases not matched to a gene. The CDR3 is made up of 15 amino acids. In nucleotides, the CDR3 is TGTGCCAGCAGCTCGCAATGGACAGGGAACACTGAAGCTTTCTTT. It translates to CASSSQWTGNTEAFF.

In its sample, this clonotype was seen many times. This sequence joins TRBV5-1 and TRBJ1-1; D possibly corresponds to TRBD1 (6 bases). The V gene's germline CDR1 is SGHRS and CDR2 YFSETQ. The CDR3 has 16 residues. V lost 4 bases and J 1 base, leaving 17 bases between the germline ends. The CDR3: CASSPDEGGSNTEAFF. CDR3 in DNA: TGCGCCAGCAGCCCTGACGAGGGGGGGTCGAACACTGAAGCTTTCTTT. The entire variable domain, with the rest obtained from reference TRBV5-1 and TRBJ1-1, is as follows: KAGVTQTPRYLIKTRGQQVTLSCSPISGHRSVSWYQQTPGQGLQFLFEYFSETQRNKGNFPGRFSGRQFSNSRSEMNVSTLELGDSALYLCASSPDEGGSNTEAFFGQGTRLTVV.

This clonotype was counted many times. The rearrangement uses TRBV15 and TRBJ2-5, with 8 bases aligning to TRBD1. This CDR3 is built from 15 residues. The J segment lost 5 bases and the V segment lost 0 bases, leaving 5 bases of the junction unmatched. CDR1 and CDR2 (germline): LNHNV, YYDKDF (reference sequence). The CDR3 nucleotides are TGTGCCACCAGCAGAGATGACAGGGGTTGGGAGACCCAGTACTTC. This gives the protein CATSRDDRGWETQYF.

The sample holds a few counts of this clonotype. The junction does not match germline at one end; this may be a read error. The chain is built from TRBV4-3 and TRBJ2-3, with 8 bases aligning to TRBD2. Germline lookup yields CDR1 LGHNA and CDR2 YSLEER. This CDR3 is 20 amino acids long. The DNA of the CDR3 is TGCGCCAACAGCCAAGATGTTAAAAGCGGGGGCCGATTTAGCACAGATACGCAGTATTTT. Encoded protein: CANSQDVKSGGRFSTDTQYF.

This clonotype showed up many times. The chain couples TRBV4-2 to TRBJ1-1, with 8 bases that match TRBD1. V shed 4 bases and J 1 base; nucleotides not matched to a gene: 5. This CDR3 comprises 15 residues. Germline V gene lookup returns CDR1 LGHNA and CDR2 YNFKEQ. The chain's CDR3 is CASSLQGAKNTEAFF. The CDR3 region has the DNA TGTGCCAGCAGCCTCCAGGGGGCGAAGAACACTGAAGCTTTCTTT.

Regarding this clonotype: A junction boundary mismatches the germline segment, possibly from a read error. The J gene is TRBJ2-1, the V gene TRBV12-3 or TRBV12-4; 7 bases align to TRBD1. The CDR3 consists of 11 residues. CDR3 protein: CASSRTGARVF. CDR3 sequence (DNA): TGTGCCAGCAGCCGAACAGGGGCCCGGGTCTTC.

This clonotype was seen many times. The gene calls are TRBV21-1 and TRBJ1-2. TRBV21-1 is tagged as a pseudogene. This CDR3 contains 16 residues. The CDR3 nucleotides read TGTGCCAGCACCCTAATTACGGGGTGCTTCCCCTATGGCTACACCTTC. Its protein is CASTLITGCFPYGYTF.

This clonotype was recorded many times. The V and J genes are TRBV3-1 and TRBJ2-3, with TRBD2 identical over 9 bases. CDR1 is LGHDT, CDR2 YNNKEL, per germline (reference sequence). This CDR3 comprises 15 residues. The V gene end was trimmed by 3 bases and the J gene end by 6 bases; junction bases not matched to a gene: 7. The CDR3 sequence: CASSQQGLAGDTQYF. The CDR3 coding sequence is TGTGCCAGCAGCCAGCAGGGACTAGCAGGGGATACGCAGTATTTT.

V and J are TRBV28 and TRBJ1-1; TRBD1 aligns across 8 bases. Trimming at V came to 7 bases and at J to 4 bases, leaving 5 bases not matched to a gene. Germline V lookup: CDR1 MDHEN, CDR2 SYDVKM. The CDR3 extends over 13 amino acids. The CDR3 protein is CASKNDRGTEAFF. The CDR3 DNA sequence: TGTGCCAGCAAAAACGACAGGGGCACTGAAGCTTTCTTT. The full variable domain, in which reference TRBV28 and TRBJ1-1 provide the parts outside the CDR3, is DVKVTQSSRYLVKRTGEKVFLECVQDMDHENMFWYRQDPGLGLRLIYFSYDVKMKEKGDIPEGYSVSREKKERFSLILESASTNQTSMYLCASKNDRGTEAFFGQGTRLTVV.

The CDR3 nucleotides read TGCGCCAGCAGCCCTGCCGGGGTCCAGCTAACATATGAGCAGTTCTTC. Protein sequence: CASSPAGVQLTYEQFF. J is TRBJ2-1 and V is TRBV4-3, with a tentative D call TRBD2 (5 bases). Germline values: CDR1 LGHNA, CDR2 YSLEER. The length of the CDR3 is 16 residues. Trimming took off 4 bases at V and 8 bases at J, with 21 bases between the two ends.

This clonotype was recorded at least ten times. The CDR3 sequence: CASSLATGRLNTEAFF. The CDR3 coding sequence is TGTGCCAGCAGCTTGGCGACAGGGCGGCTAAACACTGAAGCTTTCTTT. The gene calls are TRBV5-4 and TRBJ1-1; 7 nucleotides match TRBD1. The germline V gene has CDR1 SGHNT and CDR2 YYREEE (reference sequence). This CDR3 has 16 amino acids. V lost 0 bases and J lost 2; bases outside the gene matches: 7.

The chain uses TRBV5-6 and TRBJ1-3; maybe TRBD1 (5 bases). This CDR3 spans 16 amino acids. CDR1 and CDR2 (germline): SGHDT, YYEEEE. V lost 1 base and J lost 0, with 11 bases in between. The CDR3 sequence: CASSLSQAYSGNTIYF. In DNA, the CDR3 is TGTGCCAGCAGCTTGTCACAGGCTTACTCTGGAAACACCATATATTTT.

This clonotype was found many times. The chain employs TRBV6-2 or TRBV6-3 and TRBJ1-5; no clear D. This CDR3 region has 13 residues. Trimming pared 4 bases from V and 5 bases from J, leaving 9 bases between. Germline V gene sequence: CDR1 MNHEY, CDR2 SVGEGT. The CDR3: CASSSDRYQPQHF. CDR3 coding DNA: TGTGCCAGCAGTTCCGACCGATATCAGCCCCAGCATTTT.

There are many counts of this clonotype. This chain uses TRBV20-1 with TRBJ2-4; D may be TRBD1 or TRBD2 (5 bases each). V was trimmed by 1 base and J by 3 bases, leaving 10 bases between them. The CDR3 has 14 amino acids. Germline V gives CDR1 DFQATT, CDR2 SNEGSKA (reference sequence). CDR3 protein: CSARGRGDKNIQYF. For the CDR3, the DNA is TGCAGTGCTAGAGGTCGGGGCGACAAAAACATTCAGTACTTC.

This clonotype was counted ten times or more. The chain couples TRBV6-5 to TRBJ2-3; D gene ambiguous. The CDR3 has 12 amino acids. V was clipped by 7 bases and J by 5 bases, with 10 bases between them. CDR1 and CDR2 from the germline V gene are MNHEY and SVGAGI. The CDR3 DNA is TGTGCCAGCACCCTAGAAGAAGATACGCAGTATTTT. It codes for CASTLEEDTQYF.

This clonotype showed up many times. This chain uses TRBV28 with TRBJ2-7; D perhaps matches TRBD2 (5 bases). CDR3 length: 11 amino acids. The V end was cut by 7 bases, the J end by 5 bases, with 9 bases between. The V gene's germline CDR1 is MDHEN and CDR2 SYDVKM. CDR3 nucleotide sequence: TGTGCCAGCACGGGGTCCCACGAGCAGTACTTC. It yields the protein CASTGSHEQYF.

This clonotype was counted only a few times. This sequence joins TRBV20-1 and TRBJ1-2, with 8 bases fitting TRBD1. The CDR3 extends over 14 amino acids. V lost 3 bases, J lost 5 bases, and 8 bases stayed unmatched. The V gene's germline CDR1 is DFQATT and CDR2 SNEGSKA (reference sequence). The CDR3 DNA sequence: TGCAGTGCTAGGTGGGACAGGACTCTTTATGGCTACACCTTC. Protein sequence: CSARWDRTLYGYTF.

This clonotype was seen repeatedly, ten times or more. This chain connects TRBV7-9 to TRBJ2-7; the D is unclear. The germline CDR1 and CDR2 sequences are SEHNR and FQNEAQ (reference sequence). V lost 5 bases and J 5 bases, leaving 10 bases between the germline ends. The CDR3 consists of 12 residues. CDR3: CASSLRHHEQYF. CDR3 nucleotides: TGTGCCAGCAGCCTTCGACACCACGAGCAGTACTTC.

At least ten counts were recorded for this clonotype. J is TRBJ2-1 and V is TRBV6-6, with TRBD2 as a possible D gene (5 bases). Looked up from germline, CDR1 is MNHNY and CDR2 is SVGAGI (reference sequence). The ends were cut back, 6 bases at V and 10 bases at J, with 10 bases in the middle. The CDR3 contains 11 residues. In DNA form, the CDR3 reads TGTGCCAGCAGCCGAGGGAACGAGCAGTTCTTC. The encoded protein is CASSRGNEQFF.

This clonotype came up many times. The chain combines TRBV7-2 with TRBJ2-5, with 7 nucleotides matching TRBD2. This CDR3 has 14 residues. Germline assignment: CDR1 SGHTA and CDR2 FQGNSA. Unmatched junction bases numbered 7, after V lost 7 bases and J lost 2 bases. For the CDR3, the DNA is TGTGCCAGCACGTCAGGGAGGGGACAAGAGACCCAGTACTTC. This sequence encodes CASTSGRGQETQYF.